The present TCR beta chain was sequenced within a study of graft-versus-host responses after intestinal transplantation. The overall study: Anti-thymocyte globulin induction, then tacrolimus and steroids for around 3 years, went to all recipients.

Regarding this clone: Its antigen is still unknown.

The germline CDR1 and CDR2 sequences are SGHNT and YYREEE (reference sequence). The CDR3 runs to 16 residues. V shed 4 bases and J 4 bases; nucleotides not matched to a gene: 12. Profiled with immunoSEQ multiplex PCR; TCRdb holds only in-frame clones, not every one. This table holds 85,000 to 90,000 clones, approximately 90% found once. This sequence joins TRBV5-4 and TRBJ2-3; TRBD2 matches at 7 bases. The sample here was unstimulated CD4+ T cells sorted from spleen or lymph node cells, taken before transplant. This receptor was taken from a human donor who was the organ donor for an intestinal transplant. CDR3 sequence (DNA): TGTGCCAGCAGCCCGCGAGCGGGGTCATGGGCAGATACGCAGTATTTT. This gives the protein CASSPRAGSWADTQYF.